This TCR beta chain was sequenced during a study of blood T cell repertoires in COVID-19. The CDR3 is made up of 16 amino acids. Germline lookup yields CDR1 SGHDT and CDR2 YYEEEE. The trim removed 4 bases at V and 2 bases at J, leaving 9 bases unmatched. Assay used: immunoSEQ multiplex PCR; TCRdb lists only in-frame clones, some missing. The sample includes some 340,000 clones, around 86% seen only once; the top ten take about 5%. The chain links TRBV5-6 to TRBJ2-1; 7 positions agree with TRBD2. The clonotype was recovered from a woman in her forties or fifties who had recovered from COVID-19. Sequencing was done on a sample of PBMCs or T cells enriched from blood (not recorded which). This CDR3 reads CASSPSLLATYNEQFF. CDR3 nucleotide sequence: TGTGCCAGCAGCCCCTCACTACTAGCGACCTACAATGAGCAGTTCTTC.